This T cell receptor (beta chain) was identified in a study of CXCR3-negative and CXCR3-positive naive CD8 T cells. Using triplicate sorts, 250,000 to 350,000 cells were collected each time from every CD8+ T cell subset. The naive CD8+ gate required CD45RO-CCR7+CD27+CD95- phenotype. Overall study results and limits: Memory, not naive, CXCR3-negative and CXCR3-positive cells differed in TRBV-TRBJ usage. Naive CXCR3-positive cells had TRB CDR3s more hydrophobic than those of CXCR3-negative naive cells.

Germline V gene data show CDR1 as DFQATT and CDR2 as SNEGSKA (reference sequence). This CDR3 is 16 amino acids long. Of note for this clonotype: Antigen: not known.

All TRB cDNA libraries came from 5' RACE performed with UMI labels. After re-calling the 5' RACE reads, TCRdb lists one entry per CDR3 protein, DNA absent. Its table records roughly 100,000 distinct CDR3 sequences. The chain links TRBV20-1 to TRBJ2-3; no DNA is available, so the TRBD1 call from TCRdb remains unchecked. The sequencing input was naive CXCR3- CD8+ T cells from blood. Subset reported: CD45RO-CCR7+CD27+CD95- naive CD8+ T cells lacking CXCR3 (TNR3-). This TCR was sampled from a human donor in good health. Some clones in this sample may be carry-over from other donors' samples. This CDR3 is CSARRYPERGTDTQYF.